What follows are 12 T cell receptor beta chains derived from one specimen sequenced in a study of T cells after somatic rescue of genetic block. TCRdb's copy holds only in-frame clones and misses some; the assay was immunoSEQ multiplex PCR. The top ten clones hold just under 3% of a sample with roughly 67,000 clones, roughly 92% of them seen once. The source material was peripheral blood mononuclear cells (PBMCs). These receptors were taken from a man between 40 and 49 years old.

The chain is built from TRBV19 and TRBJ1-1; 10 positions agree with TRBD1. This CDR3 has 15 amino acids. V lost 8 bases, J lost 4 bases, and 10 bases stayed unmatched. Germline CDR1 reads LNHDA; CDR2 reads SQIVND (reference sequence). The CDR3 bases are TGTGCCAGTGACAGGGGGCAAGGTTTTAGCACTGAAGCTTTCTTT. Translation gives CASDRGQGFSTEAFF. Based on the CDR3 plus reference TRBV19 and TRBJ1-1, the full variable domain is DGGITQSPKYLFRKEGQNVTLSCEQNLNHDAMYWYRQDPGQGLRLIYYSQIVNDFQKGDIAEGYSVSREKKESFPLTVTSAQKNPTAFYLCASDRGQGFSTEAFFGQGTRLTVV.

The CDR3, as DNA: TGTGCCAGCAGTTCCGACAGGGAGCTTCGGCCCCAGCATTTT. This codes for CASSSDRELRPQHF. The chain combines TRBV28 with TRBJ1-5, with 7 bases fitting TRBD1. J gave up 9 bases and V 4 bases, and 9 bases lay outside the gene matches. Germline lookup yields CDR1 MDHEN and CDR2 SYDVKM. The CDR3 runs to 14 residues.

The chain couples TRBV6-1 to TRBJ1-5, with a tentative D call TRBD1 (5 bases). Per the germline V gene, CDR1 is MNHNS and CDR2 is SASEGT. The CDR3 totals 16 residues. The V gene lost 1 base and the J gene lost 3 bases, with 13 bases spanning the gap. For the CDR3, the DNA is TGTGCCAGCAGTGAAGGGGTCAGGGCCTACAATCAGCCCCAGCATTTT. Translation gives CASSEGVRAYNQPQHF.

The V call is TRBV25-1, the J call TRBJ1-2, with D perhaps TRBD1 (5 bases). The CDR3 is 13 residues long. V was shortened by 6 bases and J by 4 bases, with 12 bases between the two germline ends. Germline V gene sequence: CDR1 MGHDK, CDR2 SYGVNS. The CDR3 loop is CASRYGTGYGYTF. The CDR3 coding sequence is TGTGCCAGCAGGTACGGCACAGGCTATGGCTACACCTTC.

This rearrangement joins TRBV30 to TRBJ1-1; the D gene is possibly TRBD1 (5 bases). Trimming pared 0 bases from V and 2 bases from J, leaving 7 bases between. The CDR3 totals 13 residues. Germline V gene data show CDR1 as GTSNPN and CDR2 as SVGIG (reference sequence). The CDR3 DNA reads as TGTGCCTGGAGTGTAGGGGTAAACACTGAAGCTTTCTTT. Amino acid sequence: CAWSVGVNTEAFF.

The V and J genes are TRBV7-2 and TRBJ2-1, with D possibly TRBD2 on 6 matching bases. The CDR3 is made up of 16 amino acids. V shed 5 bases and J shed 3 bases, with 17 bases lying between them. Germline loops: CDR1 SGHTA, CDR2 FQGNSA. CDR3 sequence: CASSVLSGALYNEQFF. The CDR3 DNA reads as TGTGCCAGCAGCGTTTTATCGGGAGCCCTCTACAATGAGCAGTTCTTC.

This chain links TRBV20-1 with TRBJ2-3; D unclear. Germline CDR1 reads DFQATT; CDR2 reads SNEGSKA (reference sequence). The CDR3 has 11 residues. V lost 6 bases to trimming and J lost 10 bases, with 14 bases between them. The CDR3 coding sequence is TGCAGTGCGCCGTACGCAAGGTCGCAGTATTTT. It codes for CSAPYARSQYF.

The chain links TRBV5-8 to TRBJ2-7; TRBD2 matches 7 bases. Unmatched junction bases numbered 8, after V lost 2 bases and J lost 6 bases. The CDR3 totals 14 residues. The germline CDR1 and CDR2 sequences are SGHTS and YDEGEE. CDR3 in DNA: TGTGCCAGCAGCTTCTTGCGCGGGGGAGGCGAGCAGTACTTC. This sequence encodes CASSFLRGGGEQYF.

This chain links TRBV11-2 with TRBJ2-1; a weak D match, TRBD2 (5 bases). V lost 6 bases to trimming and J lost 6 bases, with 18 bases between them. Germline V gives CDR1 SGHAT, CDR2 FQNNGV. There are 15 residues in the CDR3. The CDR3 reads CASRRVSPKANEQFF. Written as DNA, the CDR3 is TGTGCCAGCAGGAGGGTTAGTCCGAAGGCCAATGAGCAGTTCTTC.

The genes are TRBV6-1 and TRBJ2-1, with D tentatively TRBD1 (5 bases). The V and J ends lost 8 bases and 4 bases respectively, with 18 bases between them. The CDR3 sequence is 15 residues long. From germline, CDR1 is MNHNS and CDR2 SASEGT. CDR3 protein: CASASWAGSYNEQFF. The CDR3 DNA reads as TGTGCCAGCGCGTCGTGGGCAGGGTCGTACAATGAGCAGTTCTTC.

The rearrangement uses TRBV18 and TRBJ2-2, with D perhaps matching TRBD1 or TRBD2 (5 bases each). The V end lost 6 bases, the J end lost 6 bases, and 14 bases lay between the germline ends. The CDR3 spans 14 residues. In germline, CDR1 is KGHSH, CDR2 LQKENI. In DNA, the CDR3 is TGTGCCAGCTCTCTCGGACTGGGGGCCGGGGAGCTGTTTTTT. The encoded protein is CASSLGLGAGELFF.

The V gene is TRBV30, the J gene TRBJ1-2; 11 nucleotides match TRBD1. V was clipped by 0 bases and J by 14 bases; unmatched bases: 8. Germline CDR1 reads GTSNPN; CDR2 reads SVGIG (reference sequence). This CDR3 comprises 13 residues. The chain's CDR3 is CAWSVLGQGARTF. The CDR3 region has the DNA TGTGCCTGGAGTGTACTAGGACAGGGGGCTCGGACCTTC.